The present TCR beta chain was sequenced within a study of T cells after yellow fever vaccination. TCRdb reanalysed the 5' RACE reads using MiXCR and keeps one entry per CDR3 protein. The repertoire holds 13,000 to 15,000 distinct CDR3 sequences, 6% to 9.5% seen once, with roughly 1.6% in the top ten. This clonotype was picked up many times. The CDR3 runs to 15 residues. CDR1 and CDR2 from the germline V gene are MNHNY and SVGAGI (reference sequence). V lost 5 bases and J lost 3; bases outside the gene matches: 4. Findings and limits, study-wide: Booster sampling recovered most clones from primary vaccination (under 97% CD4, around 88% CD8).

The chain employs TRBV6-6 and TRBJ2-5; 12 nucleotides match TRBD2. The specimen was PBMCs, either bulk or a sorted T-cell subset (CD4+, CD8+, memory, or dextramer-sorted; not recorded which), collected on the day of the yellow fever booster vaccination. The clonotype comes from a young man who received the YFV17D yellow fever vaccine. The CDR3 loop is CASSDTSGGKETQYF. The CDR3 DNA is TGTGCCAGCAGTGATACTAGCGGGGGGAAAGAGACCCAGTACTTC.